The 18 T cell receptor beta chains reported below all come from one sample, sequenced in a study of regulatory T cells in long-lasting Graves disease. Sample time point: newly diagnosed GD, antithyroid drugs for less than 3 months. Scientists built the TCR library using RNA that was extracted from PBMCs. Arm-PCR of CDR3 regions and iRepertoire HTBI primers were the basis on which TCR beta libraries were built. TCRdb re-analysed the multiplex PCR reads in MiXCR, keeping a single row per CDR3 protein. The sample carries 550,000 to 600,000 distinct CDR3 sequences, about 16% recorded once. These data were likewise used in another study, on T cells in Graves' hyperthyroidism and ophthalmopathy.

Sequenced material: peripheral blood mononuclear cells (PBMCs), taken at new diagnosis, from a patient treated with antithyroid drugs. These receptors all stem from a man between 18 and 35 years old with Graves disease.

The J gene is TRBJ1-6, the V gene TRBV3-1; D remains ambiguous. Germline CDR1 is LGHDT and CDR2 is YNNKEL (reference sequence). V was clipped by 6 bases and J by 7 bases, with 4 bases between them. The CDR3 totals 11 residues. As DNA, the CDR3 is TGTGCCAGCAGTAAAAATTCACCCCTCCACTTT. Its translation: CASSKNSPLHF.

The sample holds many counts of this clonotype. This chain links TRBV2 with TRBJ1-4, with D maybe TRBD1 (6 bases). Trimming took off 7 bases at V and 7 bases at J, with 19 bases between the two ends. Germline V gene sequence: CDR1 SNHLY, CDR2 FYNNEI. The CDR3 runs to 15 residues. The CDR3 coding sequence is TGTGCCAGCACTTCACAGGGTGATAGCGGTGAAAAACTGTTTTTT. Translating gives CASTSQGDSGEKLFF.

This clonotype was seen a few times. The chain links TRBV5-1 to TRBJ1-1; D call uncertain. The CDR3 is 13 residues long. Per the germline V gene, CDR1 is SGHRS and CDR2 is YFSETQ. Trimming cost V 5 bases and J 7 bases, with 15 bases left between them. The chain's CDR3 is CASSSGGFGEAFF. The CDR3 nucleotides read TGCGCCAGCAGTTCCGGAGGCTTTGGTGAAGCTTTCTTT.

As to this clonotype: This clone may be a read error of a much larger clone one base away. The gene calls are TRBV6-1 and TRBJ1-1, with TRBD1 as a possible D gene (5 bases). The germline V gene has CDR1 MNHNS and CDR2 SASEGT. The CDR3 is made up of 14 amino acids. Trimming removed 7 bases at V and 3 bases at J, with 15 bases between. The CDR3 loop is CASTYRAGDTEAFF. In nucleotides, the CDR3 is TGTGCCAGCACCTATCGGGCGGGGGACACTGAAGCTTTCTTT.

The table lists this clonotype with a few counts. The chain recombines TRBV19 with TRBJ2-3; D might be TRBD1 (5 bases). Trimming shortened V by 4 bases and J by 3 bases, and 11 bases separated the two germline ends. Germline assignment: CDR1 LNHDA and CDR2 SQIVND (reference sequence). The CDR3 is made up of 14 amino acids. CDR3 bases: TGTGCCAGTAGTAAAGGACCAGGGACAGATACGCAGTATTTT. Translated: CASSKGPGTDTQYF.

The rearrangement links TRBV30 to TRBJ1-1; tentative D call: TRBD1 (6 bases). Looked up from germline, CDR1 is GTSNPN and CDR2 is SVGIG (reference sequence). V gave up 3 bases and J gave up 1 base, with 12 bases separating them. The CDR3 consists of 14 residues. The CDR3 DNA reads TGTGCCTGGAGCGGGGGGGCCAGGAACACTGAAGCTTTCTTT. Translated: CAWSGGARNTEAFF. Full variable domain (outside the CDR3, taken from reference TRBV30 and TRBJ1-1): SQTIHQWPATLVQPVGSPLSLECTVEGTSNPNLYWYRQAAGRGLQLLFYSVGIGQISSEVPQNLSASRPQDRQFILSSKKLLLSDSGFYLCAWSGGARNTEAFFGQGTRLTVV.

This rearrangement joins TRBV30 to TRBJ1-5; a weak D match, TRBD1 (6 bases). V lost 3 bases and J 4 bases, leaving 10 bases between the germline ends. Germline CDR1 and CDR2: GTSNPN and SVGIG (reference sequence). CDR3 length: 13 amino acids. CDR3 residues: CAWSWGRNQPQHF. The CDR3 nucleotides read TGTGCCTGGAGCTGGGGGCGGAATCAGCCCCAGCATTTT. Combining the CDR3 with reference TRBV30 and TRBJ1-5 gives the whole variable domain SQTIHQWPATLVQPVGSPLSLECTVEGTSNPNLYWYRQAAGRGLQLLFYSVGIGQISSEVPQNLSASRPQDRQFILSSKKLLLSDSGFYLCAWSWGRNQPQHFGDGTRLSIL.

This chain joins TRBV29-1 and TRBJ2-1; no definite D call. The CDR3 contains 14 residues. V lost 7 bases to trimming and J lost 4 bases, with 17 bases between them. Germline V lookup: CDR1 SQVTM, CDR2 ANQGSEA. The CDR3 nucleotides are TGCAGCGCCAACGGGCTGGAGAAGTACAATGAGCAGTTCTTC. It codes for CSANGLEKYNEQFF.

This clonotype has ten or more counts. The chain is built from TRBV20-1 and TRBJ2-3; 14 nucleotides line up with TRBD2. V was clipped by 0 bases and J by 0 bases; unmatched bases: 8. The CDR3 runs to 19 residues. The germline V gene encodes CDR1 DFQATT and CDR2 SNEGSKA (reference sequence). CDR3 bases: TGCAGTGCTAGAGATGGATCCGGGACTAGCGGGAGCAGCACAGATACGCAGTATTTT. Amino acid sequence: CSARDGSGTSGSSTDTQYF.

This clonotype was counted between two and nine times. The V and J genes are TRBV20-1 and TRBJ2-1; the D is unclear. The germline V gene encodes CDR1 DFQATT and CDR2 SNEGSKA (reference sequence). The CDR3 sequence is 16 residues long. Trimming shortened V by 1 base and J by 0 bases, and 13 bases separated the two germline ends. The CDR3 loop reads CSARGTRDHSYNEQFF. For the CDR3, the DNA is TGCAGTGCTAGAGGTACAAGAGACCACTCCTACAATGAGCAGTTCTTC.

This clonotype occurred many times. The rearrangement uses TRBV10-2 and TRBJ2-4; D is undetermined. In germline, CDR1 is WSHSY, CDR2 SAAADI. Between the trimmed V and J ends, which lost 0 bases and 0 bases, there was a span of 3 bases. CDR3 length: 14 amino acids. The CDR3 here is CASSESLAKNIQYF. The CDR3, as DNA: TGCGCCAGCAGTGAGTCCTTAGCCAAAAACATTCAGTACTTC.

The table lists this clonotype with many counts. V and J are TRBV6-2 or TRBV6-3 and TRBJ1-2, with D perhaps matching TRBD1 (6 bases). CDR3 length: 13 amino acids. Per the germline V gene, CDR1 is MNHEY and CDR2 is SVGEGT. Trimming stripped 7 bases from V and 6 bases from J, with 15 bases between. CDR3 sequence reads: CASITFPGDGYTF. The DNA of the CDR3 is TGTGCCAGCATCACATTTCCAGGGGATGGCTACACCTTC.

The sample holds many counts of this clonotype. This chain links TRBV7-9 with TRBJ2-1; no definite D call. Per the germline V gene, CDR1 is SEHNR and CDR2 is FQNEAQ (reference sequence). The CDR3 sequence is 12 residues long. V was shortened by 1 base and J by 7 bases, with 5 bases between the two germline ends. The CDR3 here is CASSLVANEQFF. CDR3 sequence (DNA): TGTGCCAGCAGCTTAGTCGCTAATGAGCAGTTCTTC.

This clonotype was counted only a few times. This sequence joins TRBV7-9 and TRBJ1-5; perhaps TRBD1 as D (5 bases). The CDR3 sequence is 15 residues long. In germline, CDR1 is SEHNR, CDR2 FQNEAQ (reference sequence). Trimming shortened V by 6 bases and J by 5 bases, and 17 bases separated the two germline ends. The CDR3 is CASRGGGEGHQPQHF. The CDR3 bases are TGTGCCAGCAGGGGGGGGGGTGAGGGCCATCAGCCCCAGCATTTT.

This clonotype showed up many times. The chain is built from TRBV12-3 or TRBV12-4 and TRBJ2-7, with 14 nucleotides matching TRBD2. The CDR3 is 17 amino acids. V was clipped by 5 bases and J by 1 base; unmatched bases: 7. CDR3 DNA sequence: TGTGCCAGCAGTCCCGGGACTAGCGGGAGTTGGTCCTACGAGCAGTACTTC. Encoded protein: CASSPGTSGSWSYEQYF.

V and J are TRBV4-1 and TRBJ2-2, with 8 positions matching TRBD2. The CDR3 totals 18 residues. Germline values: CDR1 MGHRA, CDR2 YSYEKL. Trimming cost V 2 bases and J 3 bases; bases outside gene matches: 11. This CDR3 is CASSQPPAGDADTGELFF. The CDR3 DNA follows: TGCGCCAGCAGCCAACCTCCAGCGGGAGACGCGGACACCGGGGAGCTGTTTTTT.

This clonotype has more than one count but fewer than ten. The chain couples TRBV20-1 to TRBJ2-7, with D tentatively TRBD2 (6 bases). The V gene's germline CDR1 is DFQATT and CDR2 SNEGSKA (reference sequence). The CDR3 is 13 amino acids. V lost 6 bases to trimming and J lost 6 bases, with 18 bases between them. In DNA, the CDR3 is TGCAGTGCGTCGGACTATGGTGGGAGCGAGCAGTACTTC. As protein: CSASDYGGSEQYF.

This clonotype came up many times. The gene calls are TRBV20-1 and TRBJ1-1, with 10 bases aligning to TRBD1. The CDR3 sequence is 15 residues long. V shed 5 bases, J shed 5 bases, and the junction held 11 bases outside the gene matches. The germline CDR1 and CDR2 sequences are DFQATT and SNEGSKA (reference sequence). The CDR3 DNA reads as TGCAGTGCTTCCACTCCGCGGACAGGGGGGACTGAAGCTTTCTTT. Translation: CSASTPRTGGTEAFF.